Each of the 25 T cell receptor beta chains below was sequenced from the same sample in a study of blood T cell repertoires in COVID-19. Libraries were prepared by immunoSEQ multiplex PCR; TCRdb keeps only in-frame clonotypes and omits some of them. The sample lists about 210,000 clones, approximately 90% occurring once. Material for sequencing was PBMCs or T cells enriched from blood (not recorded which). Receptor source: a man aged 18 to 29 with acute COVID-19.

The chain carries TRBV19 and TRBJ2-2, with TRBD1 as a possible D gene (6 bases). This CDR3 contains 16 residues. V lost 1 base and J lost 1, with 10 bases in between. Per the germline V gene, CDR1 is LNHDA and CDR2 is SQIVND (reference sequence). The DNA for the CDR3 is TGTGCCAGTAGTATAGTAGGACAGCAGAACACCGGGGAGCTGTTTTTT. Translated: CASSIVGQQNTGELFF.

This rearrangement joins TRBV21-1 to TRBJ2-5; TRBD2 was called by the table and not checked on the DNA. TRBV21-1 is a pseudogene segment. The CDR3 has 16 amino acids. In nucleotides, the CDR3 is TGTGCCAGCAGCAATAGTAGCGGGAAGTACCAAGAGACCCAGTACTTC. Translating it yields CASSNSSGKYQETQYF.

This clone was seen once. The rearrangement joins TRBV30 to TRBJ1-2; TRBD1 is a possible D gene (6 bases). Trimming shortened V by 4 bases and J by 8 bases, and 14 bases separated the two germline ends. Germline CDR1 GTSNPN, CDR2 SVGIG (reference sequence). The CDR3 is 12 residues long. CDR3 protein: CAWNGQRGGYTF. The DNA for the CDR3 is TGTGCCTGGAACGGACAGAGGGGCGGCTACACCTTC. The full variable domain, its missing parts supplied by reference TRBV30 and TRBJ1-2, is SQTIHQWPATLVQPVGSPLSLECTVEGTSNPNLYWYRQAAGRGLQLLFYSVGIGQISSEVPQNLSASRPQDRQFILSSKKLLLSDSGFYLCAWNGQRGGYTFGSGTRLTVV.

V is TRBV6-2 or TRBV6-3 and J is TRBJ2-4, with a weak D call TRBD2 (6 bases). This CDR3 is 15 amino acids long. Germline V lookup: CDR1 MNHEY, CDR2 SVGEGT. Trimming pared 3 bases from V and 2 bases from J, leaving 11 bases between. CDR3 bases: TGTGCCAGCAGTTATTTTGGGACTTCCAAAAACATTCAGTACTTC. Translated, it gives CASSYFGTSKNIQYF.

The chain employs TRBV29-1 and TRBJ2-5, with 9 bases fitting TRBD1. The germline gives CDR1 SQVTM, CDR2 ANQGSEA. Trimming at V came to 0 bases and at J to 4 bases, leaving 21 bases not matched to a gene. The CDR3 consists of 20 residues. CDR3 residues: CSVEDFVPLPGDRVRETQYF. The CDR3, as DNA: TGCAGCGTTGAAGATTTCGTGCCCCTTCCTGGGGACAGGGTTAGAGAGACCCAGTACTTC. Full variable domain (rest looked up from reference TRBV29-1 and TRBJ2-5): SAVISQKPSRDICQRGTSLTIQCQVDSQVTMMFWYRQQPGQSLTLIATANQGSEATYESGFVIDKFPISRPNLTFSTLTVSNMSPEDSSIYLCSVEDFVPLPGDRVRETQYFGPGTRLLVL.

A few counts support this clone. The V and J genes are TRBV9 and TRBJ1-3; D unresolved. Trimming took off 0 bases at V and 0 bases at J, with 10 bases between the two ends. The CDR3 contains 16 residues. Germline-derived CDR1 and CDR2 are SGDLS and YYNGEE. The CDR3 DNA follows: TGTGCCAGCAGCGTAGTAGAGGGAAGCTCTGGAAACACCATATATTTT. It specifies CASSVVEGSSGNTIYF.

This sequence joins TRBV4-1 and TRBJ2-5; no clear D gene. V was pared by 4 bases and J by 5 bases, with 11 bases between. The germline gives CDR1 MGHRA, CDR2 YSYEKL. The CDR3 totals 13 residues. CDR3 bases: TGCGCCAGCAGCCTCCTAAACCTGGAGACCCAGTACTTC. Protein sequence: CASSLLNLETQYF.

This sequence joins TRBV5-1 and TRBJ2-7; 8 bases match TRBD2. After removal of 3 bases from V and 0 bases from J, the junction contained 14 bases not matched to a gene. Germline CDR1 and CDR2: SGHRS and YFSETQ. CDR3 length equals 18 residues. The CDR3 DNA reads TGCGCCAGCAGCTCGGGCCTCAACGCGGGAGGCTTCTCCTACGAGCAGTACTTC. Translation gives CASSSGLNAGGFSYEQYF. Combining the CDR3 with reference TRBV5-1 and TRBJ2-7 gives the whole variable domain KAGVTQTPRYLIKTRGQQVTLSCSPISGHRSVSWYQQTPGQGLQFLFEYFSETQRNKGNFPGRFSGRQFSNSRSEMNVSTLELGDSALYLCASSSGLNAGGFSYEQYFGPGTRLTVT.

For the CDR3, the DNA is TGTGCCAGCACTCGACAGACACCTCGCTATAATTCACCCCTCCACTTT. Amino acids: CASTRQTPRYNSPLHF. This sequence joins TRBV25-1 and TRBJ1-6, with D maybe TRBD1 (5 bases). The germline V and J ends were trimmed by 7 bases and 3 bases, with 16 bases remaining between them. The CDR3 totals 16 residues. Germline CDR1 reads MGHDK; CDR2 reads SYGVNS.

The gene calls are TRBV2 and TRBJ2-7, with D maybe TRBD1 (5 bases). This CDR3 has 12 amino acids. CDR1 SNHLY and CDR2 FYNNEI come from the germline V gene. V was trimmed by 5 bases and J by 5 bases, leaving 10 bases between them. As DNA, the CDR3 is TGTGCCAGCAGTCTTCAGGGCGACGAGCAGTACTTC. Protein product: CASSLQGDEQYF.

CDR3 DNA sequence: TGTGCCAGTAGTTGGGGAGGGTTCGGGGGCACTGAAGCTTTCTTT. Residues: CASSWGGFGGTEAFF. The chain joins TRBV19 to TRBJ1-1; D is possibly TRBD1 (5 bases). Germline values: CDR1 LNHDA, CDR2 SQIVND (reference sequence). The CDR3 sequence is 15 residues long. Trimming cost V 5 bases and J 4 bases, with 17 bases left between them.

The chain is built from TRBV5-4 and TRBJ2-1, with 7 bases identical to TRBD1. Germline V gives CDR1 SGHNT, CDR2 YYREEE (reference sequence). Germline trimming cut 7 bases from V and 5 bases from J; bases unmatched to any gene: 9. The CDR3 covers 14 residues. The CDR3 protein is CASFQGDRDNEQFF. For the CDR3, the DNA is TGTGCCAGCTTCCAAGGGGACAGAGACAATGAGCAGTTCTTC.

CDR3 bases: TGTGCCAGCAGTTTCCTTATTGTGAGACAAACCCCTAGCACAGATACGCAGTATTTT. Its protein product is CASSFLIVRQTPSTDTQYF. The chain has TRBV28 and TRBJ2-3; the D is unclear. The CDR3 is made up of 19 amino acids. CDR1 and CDR2 (germline): MDHEN, SYDVKM. V lost 3 bases to trimming and J lost 0 bases, with 22 bases between them. The complete variable domain, with remaining parts taken from reference TRBV28 and TRBJ2-3, reads DVKVTQSSRYLVKRTGEKVFLECVQDMDHENMFWYRQDPGLGLRLIYFSYDVKMKEKGDIPEGYSVSREKKERFSLILESASTNQTSMYLCASSFLIVRQTPSTDTQYFGPGTRLTVL.

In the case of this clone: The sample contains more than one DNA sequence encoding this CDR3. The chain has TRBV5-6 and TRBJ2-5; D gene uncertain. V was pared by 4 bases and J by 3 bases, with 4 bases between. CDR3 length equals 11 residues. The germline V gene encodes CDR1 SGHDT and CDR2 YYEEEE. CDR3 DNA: TGTGCCAGCAGCCGGGAAGAGACCCAGTACTTC. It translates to CASSREETQYF. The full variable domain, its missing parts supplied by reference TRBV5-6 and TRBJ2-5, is DAGVTQSPTHLIKTRGQQVTLRCSPKSGHDTVSWYQQALGQGPQFIFQYYEEEERQRGNFPDRFSGHQFPNYSSELNVNALLLGDSALYLCASSREETQYFGPGTRLLVL.

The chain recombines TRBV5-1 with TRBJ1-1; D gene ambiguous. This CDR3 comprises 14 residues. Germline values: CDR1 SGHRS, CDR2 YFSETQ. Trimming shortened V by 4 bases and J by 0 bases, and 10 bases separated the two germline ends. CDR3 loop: CASSPGSMNTEAFF. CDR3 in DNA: TGCGCCAGCAGCCCAGGATCTATGAACACTGAAGCTTTCTTT. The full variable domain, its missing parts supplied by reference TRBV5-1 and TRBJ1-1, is KAGVTQTPRYLIKTRGQQVTLSCSPISGHRSVSWYQQTPGQGLQFLFEYFSETQRNKGNFPGRFSGRQFSNSRSEMNVSTLELGDSALYLCASSPGSMNTEAFFGQGTRLTVV.

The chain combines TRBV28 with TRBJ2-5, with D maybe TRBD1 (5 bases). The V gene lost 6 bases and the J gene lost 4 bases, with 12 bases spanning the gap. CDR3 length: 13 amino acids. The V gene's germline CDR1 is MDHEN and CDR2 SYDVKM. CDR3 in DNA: TGTGCCAGCAGCCCCCAGCAGGGAGAGACCCAGTACTTC. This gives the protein CASSPQQGETQYF. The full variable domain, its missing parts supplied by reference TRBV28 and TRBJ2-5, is DVKVTQSSRYLVKRTGEKVFLECVQDMDHENMFWYRQDPGLGLRLIYFSYDVKMKEKGDIPEGYSVSREKKERFSLILESASTNQTSMYLCASSPQQGETQYFGPGTRLLVL.

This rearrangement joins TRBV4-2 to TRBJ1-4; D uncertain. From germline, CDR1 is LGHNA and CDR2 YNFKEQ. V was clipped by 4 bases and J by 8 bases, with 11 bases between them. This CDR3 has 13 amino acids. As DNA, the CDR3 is TGTGCCAGCAGCCCGGGGTTTGGAGAAAAACTGTTTTTT. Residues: CASSPGFGEKLFF.

The CDR3 is CASNLIGGAGTDTQYF. CDR3 in DNA: TGTGCCAGCAACCTTATAGGCGGGGCGGGCACAGATACGCAGTATTTT. V and J are TRBV5-6 and TRBJ2-3; D might be TRBD2 (6 bases). Looked up from germline, CDR1 is SGHDT and CDR2 is YYEEEE. Trimming cost V 6 bases and J 1 base, with 18 bases left between them. This CDR3 spans 16 amino acids.

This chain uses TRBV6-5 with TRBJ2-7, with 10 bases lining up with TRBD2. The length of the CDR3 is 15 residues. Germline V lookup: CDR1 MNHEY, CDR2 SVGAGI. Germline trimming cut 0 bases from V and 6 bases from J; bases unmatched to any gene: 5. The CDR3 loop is CASSYSLAGTCEQYF. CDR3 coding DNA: TGTGCCAGCAGTTACTCACTAGCGGGGACCTGCGAGCAGTACTTC.

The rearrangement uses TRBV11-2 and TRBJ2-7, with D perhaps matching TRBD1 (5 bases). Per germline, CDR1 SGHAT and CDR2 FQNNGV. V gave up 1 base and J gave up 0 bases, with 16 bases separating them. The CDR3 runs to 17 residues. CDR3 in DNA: TGTGCCAGCAGCTTAGTAGGGCAGGGCTGGGACTCCTACGAGCAGTACTTC. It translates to CASSLVGQGWDSYEQYF.

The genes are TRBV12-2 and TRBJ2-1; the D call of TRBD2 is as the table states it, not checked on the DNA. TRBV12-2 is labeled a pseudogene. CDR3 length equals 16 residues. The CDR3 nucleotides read TGTGCAAGTCGCTTAGGACCGGGTGACCTTTCTAATGAGCAGTTCTTC. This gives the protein CASRLGPGDLSNEQFF.

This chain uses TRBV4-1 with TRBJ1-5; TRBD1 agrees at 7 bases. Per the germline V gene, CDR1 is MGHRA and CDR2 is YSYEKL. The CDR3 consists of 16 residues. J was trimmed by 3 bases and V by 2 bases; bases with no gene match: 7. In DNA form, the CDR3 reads TGCGCCAGCAGCCAACGACAGGGAGACCCCAATCAGCCCCAGCATTTT. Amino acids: CASSQRQGDPNQPQHF.

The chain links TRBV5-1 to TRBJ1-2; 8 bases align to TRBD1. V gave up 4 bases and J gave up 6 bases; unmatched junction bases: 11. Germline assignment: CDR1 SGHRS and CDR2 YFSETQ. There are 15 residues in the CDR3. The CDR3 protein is CASSDPGQALDGYTF. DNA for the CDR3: TGCGCCAGCAGCGATCCGGGACAGGCCTTGGATGGCTACACCTTC.

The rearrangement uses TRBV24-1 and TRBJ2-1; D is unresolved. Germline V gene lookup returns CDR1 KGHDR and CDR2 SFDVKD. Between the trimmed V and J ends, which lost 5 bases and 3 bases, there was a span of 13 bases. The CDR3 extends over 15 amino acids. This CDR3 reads CATSATELHYNEQFF. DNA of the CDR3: TGTGCCACCAGTGCCACCGAACTCCACTACAATGAGCAGTTCTTC.

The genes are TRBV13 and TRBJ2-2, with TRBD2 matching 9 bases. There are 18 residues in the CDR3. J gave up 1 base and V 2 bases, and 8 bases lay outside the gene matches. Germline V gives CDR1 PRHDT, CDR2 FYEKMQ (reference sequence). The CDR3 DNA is TGTGCCAGCAGCTTACTTAGCGGGAGTTCATGGAACACCGGGGAGCTGTTTTTT. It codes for CASSLLSGSSWNTGELFF.